The present entry profiles one T cell receptor (beta chain) with its context. Germline-derived CDR1 and CDR2 are MDHEN and SYDVKM. This CDR3 contains 16 residues. V was pared by 5 bases and J by 6 bases, with 9 bases of the junction left unmatched. Assay used: immunoSEQ multiplex PCR; TCRdb lists only in-frame clones, some missing. The table shows around 370,000 clones, with more than 70% occurring only once. Participants spanned ages 18 to 89 years and resided in 20 to 25 US areas. Donors were grouped by their self-reported clinical history. The sample is drawn from a study of blood T cell repertoires in COVID-19.

The gene calls are TRBV28 and TRBJ1-4, with TRBD1 identical over 10 bases. The TCR sequence derives from a woman aged 18-35 years who had recovered from COVID-19. Sequenced: PBMCs or T cells enriched from blood (not recorded which). The CDR3 coding sequence is TGTGCCAGCAGTGTTGGACAGGGGGTCCTGTATGAAAAACTGTTTTTT. Amino acid sequence: CASSVGQGVLYEKLFF. Using reference TRBV28 and TRBJ1-4 for the parts outside the CDR3, the full variable domain is DVKVTQSSRYLVKRTGEKVFLECVQDMDHENMFWYRQDPGLGLRLIYFSYDVKMKEKGDIPEGYSVSREKKERFSLILESASTNQTSMYLCASSVGQGVLYEKLFFGSGTQLSVL.